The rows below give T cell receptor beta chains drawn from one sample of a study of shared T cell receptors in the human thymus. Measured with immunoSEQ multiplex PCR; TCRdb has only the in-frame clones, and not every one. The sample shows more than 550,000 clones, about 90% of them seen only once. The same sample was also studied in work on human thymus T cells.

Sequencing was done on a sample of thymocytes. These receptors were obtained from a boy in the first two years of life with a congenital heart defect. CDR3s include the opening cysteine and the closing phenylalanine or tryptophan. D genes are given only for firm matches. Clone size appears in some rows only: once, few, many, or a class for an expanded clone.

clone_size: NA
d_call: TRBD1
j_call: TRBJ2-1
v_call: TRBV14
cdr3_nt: TGTGCCAGCAGCCTCGGACAGGGGCCCTACAATGAGCAGTTCTTC
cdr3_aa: CASSLGQGPYNEQFF

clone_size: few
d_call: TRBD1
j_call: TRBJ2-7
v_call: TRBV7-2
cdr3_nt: TGTGCCAGCAGCTCCGGAGGGGACAGGGGGCGCGAAGAGCAGTACTTC
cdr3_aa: CASSSGGDRGREEQYF

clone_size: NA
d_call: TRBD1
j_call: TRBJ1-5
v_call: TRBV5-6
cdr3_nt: TGTGCCAGCAGCCTACGACAGGGGAGGAATCAGCCCCAGCATTTT
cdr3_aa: CASSLRQGRNQPQHF

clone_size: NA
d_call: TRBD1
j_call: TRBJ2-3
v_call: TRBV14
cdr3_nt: TGTGCCAGCAGCCTGACAAAAACAGGGGTCTCAGATACGCAGTATTTT
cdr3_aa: CASSLTKTGVSDTQYF

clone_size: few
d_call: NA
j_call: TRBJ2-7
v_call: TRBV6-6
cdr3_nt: TGTGCCAGCAACGCAGGGCTTTCCTACGAGCAGTACTTC
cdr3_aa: CASNAGLSYEQYF

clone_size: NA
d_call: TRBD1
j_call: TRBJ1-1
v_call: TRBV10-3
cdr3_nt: TGTGCCATCAGTAGGACAGGGCCGGGGAACACTGAAGCTTTCTTT
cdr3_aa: CAISRTGPGNTEAFF

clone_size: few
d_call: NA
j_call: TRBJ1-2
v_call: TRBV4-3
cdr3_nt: TGCGCCAGCAGCCAAGATTCCCAGGGAGGGGGCTATGGCTACACCTTC
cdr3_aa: CASSQDSQGGGYGYTF

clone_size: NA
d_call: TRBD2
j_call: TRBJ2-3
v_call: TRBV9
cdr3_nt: TGTGCCAGCAGCTCCTCAGTGGGACTACCCCAATCCACAGATACGCAGTATTTT
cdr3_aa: CASSSSVGLPQSTDTQYF

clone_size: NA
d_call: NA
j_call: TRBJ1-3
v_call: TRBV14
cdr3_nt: TGTGCCAGCAGCGTACTGACAACCGCTGGAAACACCATATATTTT
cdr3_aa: CASSVLTTAGNTIYF

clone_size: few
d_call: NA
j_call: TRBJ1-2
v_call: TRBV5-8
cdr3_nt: TGTGCCACCTACCTATCACCTCCGGGATATGGCTACACCTTC
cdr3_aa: CATYLSPPGYGYTF

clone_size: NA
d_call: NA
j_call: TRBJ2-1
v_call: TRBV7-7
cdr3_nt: TGTGCCAGCAGCCGCTCTCTAGTATCCCATGAGCAGTTCTTC
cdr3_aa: CASSRSLVSHEQFF

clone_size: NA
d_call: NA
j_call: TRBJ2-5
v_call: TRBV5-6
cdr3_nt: TGTGCCAGCAGCTTGGAAACGGGAGAGGGGGAGACCCAGTACTTC
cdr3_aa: CASSLETGEGETQYF

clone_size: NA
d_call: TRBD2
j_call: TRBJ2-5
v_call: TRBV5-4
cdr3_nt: TGTGCCAGCAGCTTGGGAGAACGGACTAGCTACGAGACCCAGTACTTC
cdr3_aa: CASSLGERTSYETQYF

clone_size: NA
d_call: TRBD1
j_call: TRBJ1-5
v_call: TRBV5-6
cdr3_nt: TGTGCCAGCAGCTTGAAGACCGACAGGGGTAATCAGCCCCAGCATTTT
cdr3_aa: CASSLKTDRGNQPQHF

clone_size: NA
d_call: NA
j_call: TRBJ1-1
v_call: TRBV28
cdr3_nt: TGTGCCAGCAGTCTAACCCGGACTAGTGAAGCTTTCTTT
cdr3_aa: CASSLTRTSEAFF

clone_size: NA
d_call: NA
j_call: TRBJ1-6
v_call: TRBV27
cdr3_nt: TGTGCCAGCAGTTATGGGTGGAGCTCCTATAATTCCCCCCTCCACTTT
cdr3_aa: CASSYGWSSYNSPLHF

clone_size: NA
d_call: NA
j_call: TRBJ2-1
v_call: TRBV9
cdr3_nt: TGTGCCAGCAAGGGGTCAGGGGACCATGAGCAGTTCTTC
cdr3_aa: CASKGSGDHEQFF

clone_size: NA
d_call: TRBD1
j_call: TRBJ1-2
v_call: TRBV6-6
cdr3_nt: TGTGCCAGCCTTCTTGGAACAGGGGGTGGCTACACCTTC
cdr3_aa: CASLLGTGGGYTF

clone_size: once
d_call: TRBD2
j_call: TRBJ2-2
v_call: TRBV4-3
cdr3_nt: TGCGCCAGCAGTCCGCCGGCTAGCGGGAGAACCGGGGAGCTGTTTTTT
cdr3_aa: CASSPPASGRTGELFF

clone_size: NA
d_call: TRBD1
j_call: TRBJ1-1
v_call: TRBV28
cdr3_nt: TGTGCCAGCAGTTTAGGGACAGGGTCGAACACTGAAGCTTTCTTT
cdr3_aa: CASSLGTGSNTEAFF

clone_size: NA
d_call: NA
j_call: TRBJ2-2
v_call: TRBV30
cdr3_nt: TGTGCCTGGAGATGGGGGAGGCGAAGCACCGGGGAGCTGTTTTTT
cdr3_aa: CAWRWGRRSTGELFF

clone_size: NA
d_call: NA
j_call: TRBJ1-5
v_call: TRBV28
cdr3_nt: TGTGCCAGCAGTTTACCGCGGGGCAGGCCTTCAAATCAGCCCCAGCATTTT
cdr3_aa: CASSLPRGRPSNQPQHF

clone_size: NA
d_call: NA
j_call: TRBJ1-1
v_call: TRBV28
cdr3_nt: TGTGCCAGCAGTTTACCTCCCTGTCCCGGGAACACTGAAGCTTTCTTT
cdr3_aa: CASSLPPCPGNTEAFF

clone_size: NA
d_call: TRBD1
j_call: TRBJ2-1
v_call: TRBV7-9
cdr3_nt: TGTGCCAGCAGACAGACAGGGCACGATCAGTTCTTC
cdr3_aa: CASRQTGHDQFF

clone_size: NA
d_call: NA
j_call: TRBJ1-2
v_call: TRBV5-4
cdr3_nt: TGTGCCAGCAGCTCAGACAGGAGTAACTATGGCTACACCTTC
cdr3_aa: CASSSDRSNYGYTF

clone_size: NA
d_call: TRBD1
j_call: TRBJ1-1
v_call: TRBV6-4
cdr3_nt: TGTGCCAGCAGTGACCCCCGGGACAGGGGAAACACTGAAGCTTTCTTT
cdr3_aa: CASSDPRDRGNTEAFF

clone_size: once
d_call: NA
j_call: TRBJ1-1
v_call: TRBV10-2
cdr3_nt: TGCGCCAGCAGTGAAGAAGCTTCTGCGGAGAACACTGAAGCTTTCTTT
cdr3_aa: CASSEEASAENTEAFF

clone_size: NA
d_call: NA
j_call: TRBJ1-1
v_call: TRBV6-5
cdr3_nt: TGTGCCAGCAGTTACGGCCGCACGAACACTGAAGCTTTCTTT
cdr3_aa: CASSYGRTNTEAFF

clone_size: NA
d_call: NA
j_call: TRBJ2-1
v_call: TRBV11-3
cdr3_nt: TGTGCCAGCAGCTTAGATCCTCCACGGGGGGCAGATCCCTATGAGCAGTTCTTC
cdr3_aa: CASSLDPPRGADPYEQFF

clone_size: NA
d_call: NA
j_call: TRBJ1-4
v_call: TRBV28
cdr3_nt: TGTGCCAGCAGCCACTCCTTTCTGGACGGGGATAATGAAAAACTGTTTTTT
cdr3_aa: CASSHSFLDGDNEKLFF

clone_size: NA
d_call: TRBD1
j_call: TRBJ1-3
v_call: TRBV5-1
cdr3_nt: TGCGCCAGCAGCTTGGGACAGGGATTCCACTCTGGAAACACCATATATTTT
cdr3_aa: CASSLGQGFHSGNTIYF

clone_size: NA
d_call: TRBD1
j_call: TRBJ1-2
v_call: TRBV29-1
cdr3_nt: TGCAGCGTCCGACAGGGAGGCTACACCTTC
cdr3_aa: CSVRQGGYTF

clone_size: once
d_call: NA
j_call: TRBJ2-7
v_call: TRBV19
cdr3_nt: TGTGCCAGTAGTAAGAGGCAGGGGAACGCCCACGAGCAGTACTTC
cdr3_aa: CASSKRQGNAHEQYF

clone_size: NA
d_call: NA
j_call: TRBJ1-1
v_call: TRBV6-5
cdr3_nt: TGTGCCAGCAGTTACGGACTCACGAACACTGAAGCTTTCTTT
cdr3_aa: CASSYGLTNTEAFF

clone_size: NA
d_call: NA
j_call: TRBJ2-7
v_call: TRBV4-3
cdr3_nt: TGCGCCAGCAGCCAAGTTAGGTCAGGGATTGACGAGCAGTACTTC
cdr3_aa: CASSQVRSGIDEQYF

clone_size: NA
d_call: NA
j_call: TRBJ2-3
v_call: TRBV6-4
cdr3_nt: TGTGCCAGCAGTCCCGGGGGGCCGGTCGATACGCAGTATTTT
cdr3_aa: CASSPGGPVDTQYF